The next 17 T cell receptor beta chains were all read from a single sample in a study of response to subunit inactivated influenza vaccine. TCRdb processed the RT-PCR reads anew with MiXCR; each CDR3 protein has one entry. The table records about 650,000 distinct CDR3 sequences, more than 15% of them present only once. This sample comprised PBMCs from blood, obtained about 12 days after vaccination. The receptors were gathered from a man aged 50 to 60 who received an inactivated influenza vaccine.

V usage is TRBV7-8 and J usage is TRBJ2-7; tentatively, D is TRBD1 (5 bases). Germline assignment: CDR1 SGHVS and CDR2 FQNEAQ. Trimming removed 3 bases from V and 2 bases from J, with 26 bases in between. The CDR3 spans 19 residues. In DNA form, the CDR3 reads TGTGCCAGCAGCTTTCTATTCTCCTTGACAGAAAGTACAACCTACGAGCAGTACTTC. It encodes CASSFLFSLTESTTYEQYF.

This clonotype was detected only a few times. V is TRBV7-6 and J is TRBJ2-5; a weak D match, TRBD1 (6 bases). Germline V gene sequence: CDR1 SGHVS, CDR2 FNYEAQ. The V and J ends lost 5 bases and 7 bases respectively, with 17 bases between them. The CDR3 is 14 amino acids. As DNA, the CDR3 is TGTGCCAGCAGCCCCCCCGGGGCCAGGGGGACCCAGTACTTC. The encoded protein is CASSPPGARGTQYF.

This clonotype was seen only a few times. The chain is built from TRBV4-3 and TRBJ2-1; no clear D. This CDR3 has 15 amino acids. V was cut by 0 bases and J by 6 bases, with 12 bases left in between. The germline V gene encodes CDR1 LGHNA and CDR2 YSLEER. In nucleotides, the CDR3 is TGCGCCAGCAGCCAAGAAGGCCGGGTAGCCAATGAGCAGTTCTTC. As protein: CASSQEGRVANEQFF.

The rearrangement links TRBV2 to TRBJ2-1; no definite D call. Germline CDR1 is SNHLY and CDR2 is FYNNEI. There are 12 residues in the CDR3. V lost 7 bases to trimming and J lost 4 bases, with 8 bases between them. CDR3 amino acids: CASTGGYNEQFF. In DNA, the CDR3 is TGTGCCAGCACGGGCGGTTACAATGAGCAGTTCTTC.

This clonotype has a handful of counts. This sequence joins TRBV12-3 or TRBV12-4 and TRBJ2-7, with D hard to call. V was cut by 3 bases and J by 2 bases, with 8 bases left in between. The CDR3 has 13 residues. The CDR3 nucleotides are TGTGCCAGCAGTTTGTACCCAACCTACGAGCAGTACTTC. As protein: CASSLYPTYEQYF.

This clonotype was counted a few times. The chain carries TRBV4-2 and TRBJ2-2; TRBD1 aligns across 12 bases. The CDR3 spans 16 residues. Germline CDR1 and CDR2: LGHNA and YNFKEQ. The V segment lost 4 bases and the J segment 7 bases; nucleotides outside the gene matches: 7. The chain's CDR3 is CASSRGTGGYNGELFF. Here the CDR3 DNA reads TGTGCCAGCAGCCGAGGGACAGGGGGCTATAACGGGGAGCTGTTTTTT.

There are a few counts of this clonotype. The V call is TRBV10-1, the J call TRBJ1-1, with TRBD1 identical over 7 bases. The CDR3 length is 16 residues. Looked up from germline, CDR1 is WNHNN and CDR2 is SYGVQD (reference sequence). V dropped 3 bases and J dropped 1; count of bases not matched to a gene: 8. The CDR3 DNA reads as TGCGCCAGCAGTGATTCGCCCGGGACAGAGAACACTGAAGCTTTCTTT. The encoded protein is CASSDSPGTENTEAFF.

The chain couples TRBV10-3 to TRBJ2-7; D is ambiguous. V dropped 0 bases and J dropped 4 bases, with 10 bases sitting between them. Germline assignment: CDR1 ENHRY and CDR2 SYGVKD. The CDR3 is 14 residues long. The CDR3 reads CAISESMGPYEQYF. The CDR3 nucleotides read TGTGCCATCAGTGAGTCGATGGGTCCATACGAGCAGTACTTC.

This clonotype turned up a few times. The chain has TRBV9 and TRBJ2-6; D gene ambiguous. Germline CDR1 reads SGDLS; CDR2 reads YYNGEE. The CDR3 contains 17 residues. Trimming cost V 3 bases and J 0 bases, with 13 bases left between them. The CDR3 DNA sequence: TGTGCCAGCAGCGAGAGAGGACGGTACTCTGGGGCCAACGTCCTGACTTTC. Its protein product is CASSERGRYSGANVLTF.

This clonotype was recorded at least ten times. The chain couples TRBV5-1 to TRBJ2-4; 9 bases agree with TRBD1. Germline V gives CDR1 SGHRS, CDR2 YFSETQ. This CDR3 region has 17 residues. Germline trimming cut 0 bases from V and 0 bases from J; bases unmatched to any gene: 4. The CDR3 DNA follows: TGCGCCAGCAGCTTGGACAGGGGGCTACTAGCCAAAAACATTCAGTACTTC. Its translation is CASSLDRGLLAKNIQYF.

The chain combines TRBV28 with TRBJ2-5; D might be TRBD1 or TRBD2, each matching 5 bases. The CDR3 has 14 residues. Trimming left V 5 bases short and J 7 bases short, with 17 bases between. CDR1 and CDR2 (germline): MDHEN, SYDVKM. The CDR3 region is CASSIPRGPRTQYF. The DNA for the CDR3 is TGTGCCAGCAGTATCCCCCGGGGCCCCAGGACCCAGTACTTC.

This clonotype was observed a few times. The chain combines TRBV2 with TRBJ2-1, with D uncertain. Deletions cut 8 bases from V and 2 bases from J, with 10 bases between. From germline, CDR1 is SNHLY and CDR2 FYNNEI. The CDR3 is made up of 13 amino acids. The CDR3 region is CASRQTAYNEQFF. The DNA of the CDR3 is TGTGCCAGCCGGCAGACTGCCTACAATGAGCAGTTCTTC. Full variable domain (outside the CDR3, taken from reference TRBV2 and TRBJ2-1): EPEVTQTPSHQVTQMGQEVILRCVPISNHLYFYWYRQILGQKVEFLVSFYNNEISEKSEIFDDQFSVERPDGSNFTLKIRSTKLEDSAMYFCASRQTAYNEQFFGPGTRLTVL.

This clonotype occurred many times. The CDR3 carries no conserved terminal phenylalanine or tryptophan, so it likely arises from a read error. Because the CDR3's place on the DNA is in doubt, the DNA is left out and the CDR3 is given as listed by TCRdb. The chain employs TRBV24-1 and TRBJ2-7; the DNA was not compared with TRBD1, the D call given in the table. The germline V gene encodes CDR1 KGHDR and CDR2 SFDVKD. The CDR3 spans 12 amino acids, including both terminal residues. CDR3 protein: CATRGEPGYGSS.

A word on this clonotype: At one of its ends the junction is not consistent with the germline gene, which may arise from a read error. The genes are TRBV20-1 and TRBJ2-3, with 9 bases aligning to TRBD2. This CDR3 comprises 15 residues. Germline V gene data show CDR1 as DFQATT and CDR2 as SNEGSKA (reference sequence). CDR3 residues: CSARGRGRVTDTQYF. CDR3 nucleotides: TGCAGTGCGAGAGGCCGCGGGAGGGTCACAGATACGCAGTATTTT.

V usage is TRBV2 and J usage is TRBJ2-2; 9 bases match TRBD2. The V segment lost 6 bases and the J segment 4 bases; nucleotides outside the gene matches: 6. The CDR3 is 15 amino acids. Germline assignment: CDR1 SNHLY and CDR2 FYNNEI. CDR3 bases: TGTGCCAGCAGCGTAGCGGGGGCCGGCACCGGGGAGCTGTTTTTT. Its translation is CASSVAGAGTGELFF.

The sample holds a few counts of this clonotype. This chain joins TRBV12-3 or TRBV12-4 and TRBJ2-5; D call uncertain. The CDR3 covers 14 residues. The V end was cut by 5 bases, the J end by 3 bases, with 13 bases between. CDR3 DNA sequence: TGTGCCAGCAGTCGTGGAAGGACGGAAGAGACCCAGTACTTC. Its protein product is CASSRGRTEETQYF.

This chain connects TRBV10-3 to TRBJ2-3; 9 positions match TRBD2. From germline, CDR1 is ENHRY and CDR2 SYGVKD. The CDR3 totals 15 residues. V lost 5 bases to trimming and J lost 3 bases; unmatched junction nucleotides: 6. Here the CDR3 reads CAISLSGGRTDTQYF. CDR3 in DNA: TGTGCCATCAGTTTGAGCGGGGGGCGAACAGATACGCAGTATTTT.